This T cell receptor beta chain was sequenced in a study of T cells expressing NK-cell markers. Study information: Seven of eight sequenced donors tested HCMV-seropositive; one tested seronegative. General study findings and limits: Clones of NKG2C+ T cells that had expanded were of unclear HCMV specificity.

TCRdb reworked the 5' RACE reads into one entry per CDR3 protein, no DNA. Recorded for this sample: 120,000 to 150,000 distinct CDR3 sequences. CDR1 and CDR2 from the germline V gene are ENHRY and SYGVKD. The CDR3 is 17 residues long. About this clonotype itself: Its cognate antigen is unknown.

V and J are TRBV10-3 and TRBJ1-1. Source material: blood T cells: a sorted CD56 or NKG2C T cell subset, CD4+ or CD8+ T cells, or bulk PBMC T cells (not recorded which). The sequence was collected from a man aged 18 to 29 in good health. The CDR3 protein is CAISELVVEGPNTEAFF.